The rows below give T cell receptor beta chains drawn from one sample of a study of T cell responses to AZD1222 COVID-19 vaccine. Produced via immunoSEQ multiplex PCR; TCRdb's table is partial and in-frame only. This sample yields 100,000 to 150,000 clones, of which 90% are seen a single time; around 1.6% belongs to the top ten. The sequences come from peripheral blood, collected on day 0 of AZD1222 vaccination. The source of these receptors is an adult in good health. The CDR3 runs from the conserved cysteine through the conserved F or W. Each record gives: V gene, D gene, clone size, J gene, CDR3 protein, CDR3 DNA. D genes are given only for firm matches. Size is stated for part of the rows, as once, few or many counts, or as a class when the clone is expanded.

TRBV11-2	NA	NA	TRBJ2-2	CASSLAPGHNTGELFF	TGTGCCAGCAGCTTAGCCCCGGGACACAACACCGGGGAGCTGTTTTTT
TRBV6-5	NA	NA	TRBJ1-5	CASTPHGGLGQPQHF	TGTGCCAGCACCCCCCATGGGGGGCTAGGCCAGCCCCAGCATTTT
TRBV7-9	NA	NA	TRBJ1-2	CASSLVQRGDGYTF	TGTGCCAGCAGCTTAGTCCAAAGGGGTGATGGCTACACCTTC
TRBV4-2	NA	once	TRBJ1-2	CASSQGGVGSGYTF	TGTGCCAGCAGCCAAGGCGGGGTAGGAAGTGGCTACACCTTC
TRBV25-1	TRBD1	NA	TRBJ1-2	CASSEWDRVYGYTF	TGTGCCAGCAGTGAATGGGACAGGGTGTATGGCTACACCTTC
TRBV7-2	NA	few	TRBJ1-1	CASSLGARGSNTEAFF	TGTGCCAGCAGCTTAGGGGCACGGGGCTCGAACACTGAAGCTTTCTTT
TRBV18	NA	few	TRBJ1-5	CASSQDGDQPQHF	TGTGCCAGCTCACAAGACGGAGATCAGCCCCAGCATTTT
TRBV19	NA	NA	TRBJ1-1	CASSITGDTEAFF	TGTGCCAGTAGTATAACGGGGGACACTGAAGCTTTCTTT
TRBV7-3	NA	NA	TRBJ1-1	CASSITGTSGNTEAFF	TGTGCCAGCAGCATTACTGGGACGTCAGGGAACACTGAAGCTTTCTTT
TRBV4-1	NA	NA	TRBJ1-4	CASSQRDGNEKLFF	TGCGCCAGCAGCCAAAGGGACGGTAATGAAAAACTGTTTTTT
TRBV4-1	NA	NA	TRBJ2-3	CASSHASENTWSTDTQYF	TGCGCCAGCAGCCACGCTTCAGAAAACACTTGGTCGACAGATACGCAGTATTTT
TRBV5-1	TRBD2	NA	TRBJ2-1	CASGTSGYYNEQFF	TGCGCCAGCGGGACTAGCGGCTATTACAATGAGCAGTTCTTC
TRBV7-2	NA	NA	TRBJ2-2	CASRQSGGVGELFF	TGTGCCAGCAGACAGTCCGGTGGGGTCGGGGAGCTGTTTTTT
TRBV7-8	TRBD2	NA	TRBJ2-1	CASSLAGGAYNEQFF	TGTGCCAGCAGCCTAGCGGGAGGGGCCTACAATGAGCAGTTCTTC
TRBV9	NA	NA	TRBJ1-3	CASSAHQGNTIYF	TGTGCCAGCTCAGCTCATCAGGGAAACACCATATATTTT
TRBV5-4	NA	NA	TRBJ1-1	CASSPPQDPNTEAFF	TGTGCCAGCAGCCCACCACAGGACCCGAACACTGAAGCTTTCTTT
TRBV11-2	TRBD2	NA	TRBJ2-3	CASSRSSGVGDTQYF	TGTGCCAGCAGCAGAAGCAGCGGGGTGGGAGATACGCAGTATTTT
TRBV7-9	NA	NA	TRBJ2-1	CASSLVTTGHDEQFF	TGTGCCAGCAGCTTAGTTACGACGGGACACGATGAGCAGTTCTTC
TRBV6-5	NA	NA	TRBJ1-3	CASRQAGNTIYF	TGTGCCAGCAGACAGGCTGGAAACACCATATATTTT
TRBV5-5	TRBD1	once	TRBJ1-1	CASSLGQGEGTEAFF	TGTGCCAGCAGCTTGGGACAGGGAGAGGGCACTGAAGCTTTCTTT
TRBV7-2	NA	once	TRBJ1-5	CASSLPRQPQHF	TGTGCCAGCAGCTTACCCCGGCAGCCCCAGCATTTT
TRBV12-3/TRBV12-4	NA	NA	TRBJ1-1	CASSLGADLLAFF	TGTGCCAGCAGTTTAGGGGCCGATCTTTTGGCTTTCTTT
TRBV28	NA	NA	TRBJ2-2	CASSFQYTGELFF	TGTGCCAGCAGTTTCCAGTACACCGGGGAGCTGTTTTTT
TRBV10-3	NA	NA	TRBJ2-1	CAISERPNSYNEQFF	TGTGCCATCAGTGAAAGACCAAACTCCTACAATGAGCAGTTCTTC
TRBV20-1	NA	NA	TRBJ2-1	CSASRTLLGDEQFF	TGCAGTGCTAGTCGGACACTCCTAGGCGATGAGCAGTTCTTC
TRBV9	TRBD2	NA	TRBJ2-1	CASSVGEREIFEQFF	TGTGCCAGCAGCGTAGGGGAGCGGGAGATATTTGAGCAGTTCTTC
TRBV7-3	TRBD2	NA	TRBJ2-1	CASSLASGIIREQFF	TGTGCCAGCAGCTTAGCCAGCGGGATAATTCGGGAGCAGTTCTTC
TRBV19	NA	NA	TRBJ2-5	CASSIGRRRTQYF	TGTGCCAGTAGTATAGGAAGACGGAGGACCCAGTACTTC
TRBV10-3	NA	NA	TRBJ1-1	CAISESIIGGNTEAFF	TGTGCCATCAGTGAGTCAATAATTGGAGGGAACACTGAAGCTTTCTTT
TRBV11-2	NA	few	TRBJ1-1	CASSLEGPATAFF	TGTGCCAGCAGCTTAGAGGGTCCAGCCACCGCTTTCTTT
TRBV6-2/TRBV6-3	NA	NA	TRBJ1-1	CASSYSFSSTEAFF	TGTGCCAGCAGTTACTCCTTCTCTAGCACTGAAGCTTTCTTT
TRBV19	NA	NA	TRBJ1-5	CASMGRGQPQHF	TGTGCCAGTATGGGCCGGGGTCAGCCCCAGCATTTT
TRBV19	NA	NA	TRBJ1-2	CASKLHGYTF	TGTGCCAGTAAGCTTCATGGCTACACCTTC
TRBV6-5	TRBD2	NA	TRBJ2-7	CASRGLAGNEQYF	TGTGCCAGCAGGGGACTAGCGGGCAACGAGCAGTACTTC
TRBV6-4	NA	NA	TRBJ2-2	CASSLQNTGELFF	TGTGCCAGCAGCCTACAAAACACCGGGGAGCTGTTTTTT
TRBV11-3	TRBD2	once	TRBJ2-1	CASSLDRSGRGNEQFF	TGTGCCAGCAGCTTAGATCGAAGCGGGAGGGGCAATGAGCAGTTCTTC
TRBV2	NA	NA	TRBJ2-2	CASSEDRGELFF	TGTGCCAGCAGTGAGGACCGCGGGGAGCTGTTTTTT
TRBV12-5	NA	NA	TRBJ2-7	CASGLTGGRTTQYF	TGTGCTAGTGGTTTGACGGGGGGCCGCACCACCCAGTACTTC
TRBV5-5	TRBD2	NA	TRBJ2-5	CASSRDYQRETQYF	TGTGCCAGCAGCCGGGACTATCAGAGGGAGACCCAGTACTTC
TRBV7-3	NA	NA	TRBJ2-3	CASSLMDTQYF	TGTGCCAGCAGCTTAATGGATACGCAGTATTTT
TRBV19	NA	NA	TRBJ1-3	CASRTGFLSGNTIYF	TGTGCCAGTAGGACAGGTTTCCTCTCTGGAAACACCATATATTTT
TRBV5-6	TRBD1	NA	TRBJ1-6	CASSPADRGNSPLHF	TGTGCCAGCAGCCCAGCGGACAGGGGGAATTCACCCCTCCACTTT
TRBV30	NA	NA	TRBJ1-2	CAWSPSGTYGYTF	TGTGCCTGGAGTCCTTCCGGGACCTATGGCTACACCTTC
TRBV20-1	NA	NA	TRBJ2-5	CSARGSNSQYF	TGCAGTGCTAGAGGATCGAATTCCCAGTACTTC
TRBV9	NA	NA	TRBJ1-6	CASSAHSSSYNSPLHF	TGTGCCAGCAGCGCCCATTCTAGCTCCTATAATTCACCCCTCCACTTT
TRBV19	NA	NA	TRBJ2-1	CASSSGYNEQFF	TGTGCCAGTAGCTCGGGGTACAATGAGCAGTTCTTC
TRBV7-7	TRBD2	NA	TRBJ2-7	CASSLIWGGEQYF	TGTGCCAGCAGCTTAATTTGGGGGGGCGAGCAGTACTTC
TRBV6-5	TRBD2	NA	TRBJ2-1	CASREREGVEQFF	TGTGCCAGCAGAGAGCGGGAGGGAGTTGAGCAGTTCTTC
TRBV5-1	NA	few	TRBJ2-7	CASSLGYRDYEQYF	TGCGCCAGCAGCTTGGGTTACCGGGACTACGAGCAGTACTTC
TRBV25-1	NA	NA	TRBJ1-4	CASRRDLAGEKLFF	TGTGCCAGCAGGAGGGACCTCGCGGGTGAAAAACTGTTTTTT
TRBV30	NA	NA	TRBJ1-5	CAWSAGYGNQPQHF	TGTGCCTGGAGCGCCGGGTACGGCAATCAGCCCCAGCATTTT
TRBV28	NA	NA	TRBJ2-7	CASSPAPSSLQSSYEQYF	TGTGCCAGCAGTCCGGCTCCTAGTAGTCTCCAAAGCTCCTACGAGCAGTACTTC
TRBV7-8	TRBD2	NA	TRBJ2-7	CASSLGPSGALEQYF	TGTGCCAGCAGCTTAGGGCCTAGCGGGGCTTTGGAGCAGTACTTC
TRBV6-2/TRBV6-3	NA	NA	TRBJ1-2	CASSLGRNYGGYTF	TGTGCCAGCAGCCTGGGACGGAACTATGGCGGCTACACCTTC
TRBV30	NA	NA	TRBJ1-2	CAHQGSLENYGYTF	TGTGCCCACCAAGGCAGTCTTGAGAACTATGGCTACACCTTC
TRBV28	TRBD1	NA	TRBJ1-5	CASSLGTGDQPQHF	TGTGCCAGCAGTTTAGGGACAGGGGATCAGCCCCAGCATTTT
TRBV18	NA	NA	TRBJ1-2	CASSPPLPTQGSTAYGYTF	TGTGCCAGCTCACCACCCTTGCCCACACAGGGTAGTACGGCCTATGGCTACACCTTC
TRBV23-1	TRBD1	NA	TRBJ1-2	CASKDGTVNYGYTF	TGCGCCAGCAAAGACGGGACAGTGAACTATGGCTACACCTTC
TRBV27	TRBD1	NA	TRBJ2-5	CASSGTGRQETQYF	TGTGCCAGCAGTGGGACAGGGCGGCAAGAGACCCAGTACTTC